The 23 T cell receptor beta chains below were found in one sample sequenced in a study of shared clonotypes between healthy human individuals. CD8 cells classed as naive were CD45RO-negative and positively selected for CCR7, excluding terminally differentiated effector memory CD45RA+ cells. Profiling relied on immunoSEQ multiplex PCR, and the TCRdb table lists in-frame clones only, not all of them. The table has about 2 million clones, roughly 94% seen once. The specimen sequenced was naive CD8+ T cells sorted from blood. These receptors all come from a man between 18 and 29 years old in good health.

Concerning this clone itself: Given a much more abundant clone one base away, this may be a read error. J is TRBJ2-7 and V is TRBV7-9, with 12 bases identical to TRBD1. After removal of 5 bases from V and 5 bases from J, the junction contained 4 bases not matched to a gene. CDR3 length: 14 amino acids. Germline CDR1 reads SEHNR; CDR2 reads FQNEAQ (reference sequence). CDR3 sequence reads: CASSPGTGGDEQYF. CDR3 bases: TGTGCCAGCAGCCCCGGGACAGGGGGCGACGAGCAGTACTTC. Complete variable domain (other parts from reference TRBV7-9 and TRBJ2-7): DTGVSQNPRHKITKRGQNVTFRCDPISEHNRLYWYRQTLGQGPEFLTYFQNEAQLEKSRLLSDRFSAERPKGSFSTLEIQRTEQGDSAMYLCASSPGTGGDEQYFGPGTRLTVT.

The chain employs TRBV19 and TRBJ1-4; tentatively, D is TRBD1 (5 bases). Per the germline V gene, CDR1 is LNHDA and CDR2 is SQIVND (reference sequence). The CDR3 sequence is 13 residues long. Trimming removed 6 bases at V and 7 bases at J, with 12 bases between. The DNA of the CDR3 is TGTGCCAGTAGACCTGGACACTTTGAAAAACTGTTTTTT. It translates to CASRPGHFEKLFF.

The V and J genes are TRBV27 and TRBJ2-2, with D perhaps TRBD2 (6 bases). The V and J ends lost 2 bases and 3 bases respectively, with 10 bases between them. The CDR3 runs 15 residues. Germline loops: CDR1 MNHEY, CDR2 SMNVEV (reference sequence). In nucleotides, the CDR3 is TGTGCCAGCAGTTTACTCGGGAGTTACACCGGGGAGCTGTTTTTT. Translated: CASSLLGSYTGELFF.

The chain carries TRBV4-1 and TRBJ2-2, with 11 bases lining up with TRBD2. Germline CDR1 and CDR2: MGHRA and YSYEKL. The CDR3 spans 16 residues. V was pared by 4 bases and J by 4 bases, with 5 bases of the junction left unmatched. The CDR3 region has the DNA TGCGCCAGCAGCCTACCTAGCGGGGGGACCACCGGGGAGCTGTTTTTT. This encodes CASSLPSGGTTGELFF.

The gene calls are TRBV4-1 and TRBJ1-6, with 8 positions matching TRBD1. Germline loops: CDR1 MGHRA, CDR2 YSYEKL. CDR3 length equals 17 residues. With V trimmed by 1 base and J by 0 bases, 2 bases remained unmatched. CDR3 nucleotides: TGCGCCAGCAGCCAAGCAGGGGGCGGCTCCTATAATTCACCCCTCCACTTT. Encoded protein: CASSQAGGGSYNSPLHF.

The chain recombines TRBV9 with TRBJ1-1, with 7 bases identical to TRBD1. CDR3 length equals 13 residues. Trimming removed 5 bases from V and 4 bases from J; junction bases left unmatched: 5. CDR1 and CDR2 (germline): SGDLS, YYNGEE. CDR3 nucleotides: TGTGCCAGCAGTCAAGACAGGGTCACTGAAGCTTTCTTT. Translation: CASSQDRVTEAFF. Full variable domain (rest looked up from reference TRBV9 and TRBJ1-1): DSGVTQTPKHLITATGQRVTLRCSPRSGDLSVYWYQQSLDQGLQFLIQYYNGEERAKGNILERFSAQQFPDLHSELNLSSLELGDSALYFCASSQDRVTEAFFGQGTRLTVV.

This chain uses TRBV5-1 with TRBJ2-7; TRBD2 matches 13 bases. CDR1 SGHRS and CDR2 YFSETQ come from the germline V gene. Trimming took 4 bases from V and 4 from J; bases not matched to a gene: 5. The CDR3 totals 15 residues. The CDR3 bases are TGCGCCAGCAGCGGGGGACTAGCGGGACATTACGAGCAGTACTTC. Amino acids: CASSGGLAGHYEQYF.

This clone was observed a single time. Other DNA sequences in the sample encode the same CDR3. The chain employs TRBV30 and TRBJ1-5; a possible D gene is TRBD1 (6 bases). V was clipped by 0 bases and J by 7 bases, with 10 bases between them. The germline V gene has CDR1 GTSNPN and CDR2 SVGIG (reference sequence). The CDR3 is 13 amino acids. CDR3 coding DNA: TGTGCCTGGAGTGTACAAGGGGGGCAGCCCCAGCATTTT. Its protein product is CAWSVQGGQPQHF.

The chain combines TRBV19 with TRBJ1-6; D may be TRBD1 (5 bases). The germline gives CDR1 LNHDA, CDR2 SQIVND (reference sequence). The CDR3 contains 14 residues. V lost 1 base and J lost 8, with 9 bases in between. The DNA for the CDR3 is TGTGCCAGTAGTATAGGGGGGGGTGATTCACCCCTCCACTTT. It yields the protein CASSIGGGDSPLHF.

The CDR3 nucleotides read TGTGCCAGCACCGGGACACCGACTAACTATGGCTACACCTTC. This sequence encodes CASTGTPTNYGYTF. This chain links TRBV13 with TRBJ1-2, with a weak D call TRBD1 (6 bases). V lost 7 bases to trimming and J lost 0 bases, with 12 bases between them. This CDR3 has 14 amino acids. Germline V gene sequence: CDR1 PRHDT, CDR2 FYEKMQ (reference sequence).

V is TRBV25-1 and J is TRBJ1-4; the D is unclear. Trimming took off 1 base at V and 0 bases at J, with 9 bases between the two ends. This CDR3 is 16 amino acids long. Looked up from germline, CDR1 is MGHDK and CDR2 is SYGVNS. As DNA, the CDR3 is TGTGCCAGCAGTGAATTTGCAGCCGCAACTAATGAAAAACTGTTTTTT. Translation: CASSEFAAATNEKLFF.

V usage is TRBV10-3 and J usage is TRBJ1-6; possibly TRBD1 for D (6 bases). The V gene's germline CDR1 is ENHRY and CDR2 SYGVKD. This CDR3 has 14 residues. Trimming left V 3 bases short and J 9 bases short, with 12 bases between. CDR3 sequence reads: CAISDRDNVSPLHF. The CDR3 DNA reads TGTGCCATCAGTGACAGGGACAATGTTTCACCCCTCCACTTT.

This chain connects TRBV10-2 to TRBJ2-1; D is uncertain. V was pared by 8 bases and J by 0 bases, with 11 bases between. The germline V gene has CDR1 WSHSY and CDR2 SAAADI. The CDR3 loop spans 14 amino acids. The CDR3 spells CASGQESSYNEQFF. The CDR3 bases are TGCGCCAGCGGGCAGGAGAGCTCCTACAATGAGCAGTTCTTC.

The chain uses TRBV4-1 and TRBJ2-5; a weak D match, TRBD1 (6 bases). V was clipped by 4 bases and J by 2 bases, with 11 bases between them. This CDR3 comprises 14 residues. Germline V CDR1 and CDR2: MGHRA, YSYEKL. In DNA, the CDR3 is TGCGCCAGCAGCCCCCAACAGGGACAAGAGACCCAGTACTTC. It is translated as CASSPQQGQETQYF.

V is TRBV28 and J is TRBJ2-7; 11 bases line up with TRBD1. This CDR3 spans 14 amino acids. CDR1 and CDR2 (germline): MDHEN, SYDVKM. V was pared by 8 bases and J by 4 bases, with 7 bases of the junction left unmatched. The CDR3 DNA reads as TGTGCCAGCCTCCCGGGACAGGGGGAATACGAGCAGTACTTC. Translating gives CASLPGQGEYEQYF.

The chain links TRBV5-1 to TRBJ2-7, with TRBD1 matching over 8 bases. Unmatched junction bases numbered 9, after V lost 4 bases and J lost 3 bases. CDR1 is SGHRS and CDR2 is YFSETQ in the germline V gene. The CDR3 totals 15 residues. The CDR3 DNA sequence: TGCGCCAGCAGCGAGGGCGGACAGGGATTCTACGAGCAGTACTTC. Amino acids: CASSEGGQGFYEQYF.

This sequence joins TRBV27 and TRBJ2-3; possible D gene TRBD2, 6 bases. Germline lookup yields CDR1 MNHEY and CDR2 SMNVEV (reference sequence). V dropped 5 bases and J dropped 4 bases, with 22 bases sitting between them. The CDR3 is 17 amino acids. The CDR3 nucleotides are TGTGCCAGCAGTACCTACCCGGGAACTAGCATCGCAGATACGCAGTATTTT. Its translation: CASSTYPGTSIADTQYF.

The CDR3 sequence: CASTLAGTYNEQFF. In DNA form, the CDR3 reads TGTGCCAGCACCCTAGCGGGGACCTACAATGAGCAGTTCTTC. The chain couples TRBV7-9 to TRBJ2-1, with 9 nucleotides matching TRBD2. The germline CDR1 and CDR2 sequences are SEHNR and FQNEAQ (reference sequence). The CDR3 is 14 amino acids. The junction had 3 bases not matched to a gene; V was cut back by 7 bases and J by 2 bases.

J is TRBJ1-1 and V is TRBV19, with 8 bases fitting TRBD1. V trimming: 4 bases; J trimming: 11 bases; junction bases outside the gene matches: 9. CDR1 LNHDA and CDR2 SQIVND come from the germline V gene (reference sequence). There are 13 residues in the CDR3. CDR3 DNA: TGTGCCAGTAGTACGGGGACAGGTGGATGGGCTTTCTTT. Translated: CASSTGTGGWAFF.

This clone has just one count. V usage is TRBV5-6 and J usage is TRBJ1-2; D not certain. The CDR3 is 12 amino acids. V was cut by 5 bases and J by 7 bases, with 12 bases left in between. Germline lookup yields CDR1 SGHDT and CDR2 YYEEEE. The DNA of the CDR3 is TGTGCCAGCAGTCAATCAGGTTCTGGCTACACCTTC. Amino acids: CASSQSGSGYTF.

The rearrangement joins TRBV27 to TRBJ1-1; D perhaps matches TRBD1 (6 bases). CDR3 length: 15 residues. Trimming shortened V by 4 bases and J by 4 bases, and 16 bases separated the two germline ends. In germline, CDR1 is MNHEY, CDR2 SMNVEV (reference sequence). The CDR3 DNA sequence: TGTGCCAGCAGTTCCAGGGGAGCTGGGTCCACTGAAGCTTTCTTT. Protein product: CASSSRGAGSTEAFF.

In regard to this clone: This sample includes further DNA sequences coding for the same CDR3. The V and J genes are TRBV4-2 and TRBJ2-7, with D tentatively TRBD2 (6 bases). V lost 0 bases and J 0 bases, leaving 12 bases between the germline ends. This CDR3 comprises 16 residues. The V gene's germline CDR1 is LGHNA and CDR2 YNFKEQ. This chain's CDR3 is CASSQDTGESSYEQYF. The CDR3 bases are TGTGCCAGCAGCCAAGATACGGGGGAGAGCTCCTACGAGCAGTACTTC.

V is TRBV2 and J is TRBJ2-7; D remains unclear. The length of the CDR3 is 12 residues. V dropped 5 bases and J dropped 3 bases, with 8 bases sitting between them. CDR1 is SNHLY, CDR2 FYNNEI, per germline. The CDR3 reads CASSRQDYEQYF. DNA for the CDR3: TGTGCCAGCAGTCGCCAAGACTACGAGCAGTACTTC.